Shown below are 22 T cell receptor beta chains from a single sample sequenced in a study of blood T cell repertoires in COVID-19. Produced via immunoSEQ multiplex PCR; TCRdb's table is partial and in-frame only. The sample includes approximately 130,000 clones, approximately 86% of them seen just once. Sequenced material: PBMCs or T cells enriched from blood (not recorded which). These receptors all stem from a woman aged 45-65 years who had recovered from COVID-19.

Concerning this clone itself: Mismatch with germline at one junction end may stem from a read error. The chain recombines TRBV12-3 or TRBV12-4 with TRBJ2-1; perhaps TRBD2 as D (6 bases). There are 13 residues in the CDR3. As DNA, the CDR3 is TGTGCCAGCAGTTCACCCCCGGCAGCGGGCGGGGTCTTC. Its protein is CASSSPPAAGGVF.

For the CDR3, the DNA is TGCGCCAGCAGTCGCCACCCCCAAAGCAAGAACACTGAAGCTTTCTTT. Translated, it gives CASSRHPQSKNTEAFF. The genes are TRBV23-1 and TRBJ1-1; D unresolved. TRBV23-1 is an ORF, and what it does is uncertain. The CDR3 is made up of 16 amino acids. The V and J ends lost 4 bases and 1 base respectively, with 16 bases between them.

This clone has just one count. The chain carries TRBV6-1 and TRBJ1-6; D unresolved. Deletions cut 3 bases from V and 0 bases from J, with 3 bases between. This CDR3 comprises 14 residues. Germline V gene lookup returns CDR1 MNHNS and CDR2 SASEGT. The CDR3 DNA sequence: TGTGCCAGCAGTGACGGCTCCTATAATTCACCCCTCCACTTT. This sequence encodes CASSDGSYNSPLHF.

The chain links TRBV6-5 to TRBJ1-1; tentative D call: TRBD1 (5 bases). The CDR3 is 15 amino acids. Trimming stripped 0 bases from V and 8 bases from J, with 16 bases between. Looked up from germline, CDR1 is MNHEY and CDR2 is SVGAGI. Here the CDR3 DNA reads TGTGCCAGCAGTTACTCGTGGCAGGGAGGTCAAGAAGCTTTCTTT. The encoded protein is CASSYSWQGGQEAFF.

The CDR3, as DNA: TGTGCCTCAAGTACCGGGACTGACTATCAGCCCCAGCATTTT. It codes for CASSTGTDYQPQHF. V gene TRBV10-3 combines with J gene TRBJ1-5, with D perhaps TRBD1 (5 bases). The CDR3 totals 14 residues. The ends were cut back, 11 bases at V and 5 bases at J, with 19 bases in the middle. Germline V gene data show CDR1 as ENHRY and CDR2 as SYGVKD.

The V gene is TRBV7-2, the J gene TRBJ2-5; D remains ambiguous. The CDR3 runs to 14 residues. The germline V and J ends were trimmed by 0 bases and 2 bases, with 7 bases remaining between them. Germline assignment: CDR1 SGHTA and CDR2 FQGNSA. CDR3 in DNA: TGTGCCAGCAGCTTAGCGCGGCATCAAGAGACCCAGTACTTC. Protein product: CASSLARHQETQYF.

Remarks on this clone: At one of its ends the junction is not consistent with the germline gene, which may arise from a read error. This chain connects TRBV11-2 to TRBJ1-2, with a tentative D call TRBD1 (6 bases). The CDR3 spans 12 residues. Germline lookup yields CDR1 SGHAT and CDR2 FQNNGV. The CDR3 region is CASSQGTSPPPF. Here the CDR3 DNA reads TGTGCCAGCAGCCAGGGGACATCCCCTCCTCCCTTC.

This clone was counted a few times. The chain's CDR3 is CASSLEGVLGDNEQFF. The CDR3 region has the DNA TGTGCCAGCAGCTTAGAGGGGGTCTTGGGTGACAATGAGCAGTTCTTC. The chain recombines TRBV7-2 with TRBJ2-1; tentatively, D is TRBD1 (6 bases). Trimming removed 1 base from V and 5 bases from J, with 15 bases in between. Per germline, CDR1 SGHTA and CDR2 FQGNSA. CDR3 length: 16 amino acids.

The CDR3 DNA follows: TGTGCCAGCAGCCAAACGGGACTAAGCACAGATACGCAGTATTTT. Protein product: CASSQTGLSTDTQYF. The rearrangement joins TRBV3-1 (or the pseudogene TRBV3-2) to TRBJ2-3; 7 bases are a match to TRBD2. The V segment lost 2 bases and the J segment 0 bases; nucleotides outside the gene matches: 2. The CDR3 runs 15 residues. Germline V gene data show CDR1 as LGHDT and CDR2 as YNNKEL (reference sequence).

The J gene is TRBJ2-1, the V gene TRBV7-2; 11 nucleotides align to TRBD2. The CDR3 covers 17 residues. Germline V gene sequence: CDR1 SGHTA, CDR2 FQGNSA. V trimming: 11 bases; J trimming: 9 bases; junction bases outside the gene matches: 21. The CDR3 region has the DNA TGTGCCGCCATTAGAGTAGCGGGGGGGCGCCCTATCGGTGAGCAGTTCTTC. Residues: CAAIRVAGGRPIGEQFF.

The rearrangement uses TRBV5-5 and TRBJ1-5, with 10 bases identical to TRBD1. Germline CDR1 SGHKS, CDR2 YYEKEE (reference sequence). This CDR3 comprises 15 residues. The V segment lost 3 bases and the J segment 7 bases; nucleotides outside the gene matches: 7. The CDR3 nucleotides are TGTGCCAGCAGCTCCACGACAGGGGGCGGACAGCCCCAGCATTTT. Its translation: CASSSTTGGGQPQHF.

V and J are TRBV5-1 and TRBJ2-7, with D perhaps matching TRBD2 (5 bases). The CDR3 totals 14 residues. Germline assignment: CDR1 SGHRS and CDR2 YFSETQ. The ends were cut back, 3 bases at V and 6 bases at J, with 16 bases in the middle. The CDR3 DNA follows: TGCGCCAGCAGCTCGGAGTGGGGAGCGAGCGAGCAGTACTTC. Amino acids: CASSSEWGASEQYF. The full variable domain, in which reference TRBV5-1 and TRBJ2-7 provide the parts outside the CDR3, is KAGVTQTPRYLIKTRGQQVTLSCSPISGHRSVSWYQQTPGQGLQFLFEYFSETQRNKGNFPGRFSGRQFSNSRSEMNVSTLELGDSALYLCASSSEWGASEQYFGPGTRLTVT.

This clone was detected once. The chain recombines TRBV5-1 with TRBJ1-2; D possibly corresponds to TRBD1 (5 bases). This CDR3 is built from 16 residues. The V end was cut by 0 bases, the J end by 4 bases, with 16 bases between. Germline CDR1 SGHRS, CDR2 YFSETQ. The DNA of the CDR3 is TGCGCCAGCAGCTTGGAAGTCGGGGGGTCGGGCTATGGCTACACCTTC. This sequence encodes CASSLEVGGSGYGYTF.

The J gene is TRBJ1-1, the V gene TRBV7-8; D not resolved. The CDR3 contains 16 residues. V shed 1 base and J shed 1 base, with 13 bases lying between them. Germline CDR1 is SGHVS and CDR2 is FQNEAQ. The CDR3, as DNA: TGTGCCAGCAGCTTAGGACAAGAAAGACCGAACACTGAAGCTTTCTTT. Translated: CASSLGQERPNTEAFF.

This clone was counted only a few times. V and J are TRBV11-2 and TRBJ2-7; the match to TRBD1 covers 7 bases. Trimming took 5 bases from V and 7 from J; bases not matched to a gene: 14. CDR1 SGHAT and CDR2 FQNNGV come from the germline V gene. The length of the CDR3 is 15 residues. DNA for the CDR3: TGTGCCAGCAGCACAAACCTGGGACAGACGGGGGAGCAGTACTTC. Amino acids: CASSTNLGQTGEQYF.

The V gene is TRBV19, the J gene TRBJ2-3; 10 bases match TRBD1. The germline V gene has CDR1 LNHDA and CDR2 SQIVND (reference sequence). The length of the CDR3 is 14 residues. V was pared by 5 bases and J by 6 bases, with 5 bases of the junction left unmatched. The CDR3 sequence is CASSPRDRGDTQYF. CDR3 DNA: TGTGCCAGTAGTCCCCGGGACAGGGGTGATACGCAGTATTTT.

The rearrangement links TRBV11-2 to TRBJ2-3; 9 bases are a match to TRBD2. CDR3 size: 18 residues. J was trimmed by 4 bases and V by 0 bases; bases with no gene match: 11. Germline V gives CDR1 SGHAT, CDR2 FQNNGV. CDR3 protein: CASSLDAWRGGLPDTQYF. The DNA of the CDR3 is TGTGCCAGCAGCTTAGACGCTTGGCGGGGGGGCCTCCCAGATACGCAGTATTTT.

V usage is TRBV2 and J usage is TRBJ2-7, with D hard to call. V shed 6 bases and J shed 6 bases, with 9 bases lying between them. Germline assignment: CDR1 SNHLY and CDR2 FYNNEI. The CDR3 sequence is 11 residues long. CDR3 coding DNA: TGTGCCAGCAGCCCCCTAGGCGAGCAGTACTTC. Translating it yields CASSPLGEQYF.

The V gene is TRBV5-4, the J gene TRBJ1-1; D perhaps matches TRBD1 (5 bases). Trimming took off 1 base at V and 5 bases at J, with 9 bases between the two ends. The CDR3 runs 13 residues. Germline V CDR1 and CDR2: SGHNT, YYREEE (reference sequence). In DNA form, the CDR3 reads TGTGCCAGCAGCTTGATCCAGGGAACTGAAGCTTTCTTT. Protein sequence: CASSLIQGTEAFF.

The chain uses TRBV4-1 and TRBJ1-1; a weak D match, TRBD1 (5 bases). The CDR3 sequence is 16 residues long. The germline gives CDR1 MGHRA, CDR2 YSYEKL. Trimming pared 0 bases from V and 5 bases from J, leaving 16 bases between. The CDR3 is CASSQDWAGKKTEAFF. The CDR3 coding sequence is TGCGCCAGCAGCCAAGATTGGGCAGGGAAGAAGACTGAAGCTTTCTTT.

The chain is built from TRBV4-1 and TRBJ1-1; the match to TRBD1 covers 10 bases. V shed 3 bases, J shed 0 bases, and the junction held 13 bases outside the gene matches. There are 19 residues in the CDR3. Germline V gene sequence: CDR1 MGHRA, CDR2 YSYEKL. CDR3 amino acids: CASSHLPGQGQIMNTEAFF. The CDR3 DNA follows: TGCGCCAGCAGCCACCTCCCGGGACAGGGGCAAATCATGAACACTGAAGCTTTCTTT.

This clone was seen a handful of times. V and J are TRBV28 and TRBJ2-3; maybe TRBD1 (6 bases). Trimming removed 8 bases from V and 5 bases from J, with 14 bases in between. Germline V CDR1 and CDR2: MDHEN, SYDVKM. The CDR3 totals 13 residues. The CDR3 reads CASVTGNQDTQYF. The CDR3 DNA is TGTGCCAGCGTCACAGGGAATCAAGATACGCAGTATTTT.